This T cell receptor (beta chain) was documented in a study of T cells after yellow fever vaccination (dated 2019 in TCRdb). For the wider study: The SMART-Seq v4 Ultra Low Input RNA kit was used to prepare libraries from fractions with low cell numbers. To follow T-cell clones before and after primary and booster YFV17D yellow fever vaccination, bulk TCR alpha and beta repertoires were sequenced over time. Two healthy male donors made up the cohort, one aged 18 to 30 years and the other aged 30 to 40 years. Blood was collected at multiple timepoints before and after primary and secondary immunization, and bulk PBMC replicates and cell subsets were isolated. Beyond this particular receptor, the publication reports: The secondary T-cell response was found to be weaker but faster than the primary response, with a peak reached on day 5 rather than on day 15. After the booster, most clones that had expanded after primary vaccination were detected again (around 96% of CD4 and around nine tenths of CD8), suggesting broad maintenance of memory. FACS-sorted repertoires could contain abundant contaminating clonotypes from the bulk population, so computational filtering was required. A small fraction of clonotypes showed up in both the CD4 and CD8 compartments, probably as a result of convergent recombination. The study included only two donors, which limits how far the findings can be generalized.

This clonotype was observed at least ten times. Its recognized antigen is unknown. Base-call qualities are not available, and no considerably larger clone is one nucleotide away. TCR cDNA was synthesized by 5'RACE template switching, which introduced a universal primer site and unique molecular identifiers. cDNA synthesis was primed from both the TCR alpha and TCR beta constant segments. Libraries were amplified in two PCR steps, with sample barcodes and sequencing adapters added in the second step. Sequencing of libraries was done on Illumina HiSeq 2500 (2x100 bp) or NovaSeq (2x150 bp). Under the source paper's analysis protocol: MIGEC handled demultiplexing of reads and collapsing into UMI consensus sequences, while MiXCR performed V(D)J alignment. Vaccine-responding clonotypes were defined with edgeR using replicate PBMC samples, requiring FDR below 0.01 and a log2 fold change above 5 up to day 15. Each bulk clonotype was labeled CD4 or CD8 based on which sequenced repertoire, CD4 or CD8, contained the clonotype at higher abundance. TCRdb took the public reads, trimmed them with fastp at Q25, ran MiXCR for clone calling and kept in-frame beta chains. Identical CDR3 proteins give one entry, which carries the most common genes and DNA. These V and J calls derive from TCRdb rather than the authors' analysis. The table for this sample lists 120,000 or so distinct CDR3 sequences; 7.2% of them were counted only once. Roughly 2.8% of the sample goes to the ten largest clones.

The germline V end is reduced by 2 bases and the J end by 7 bases; junction bases left unmatched: 6. CDR3 length: 15 amino acids, cysteine to phenylalanine. Only CDR3 DNA is held: 45 bases, read in frame from base 1. CDR1 and CDR2, per the germline V gene, are SGHTA and FQGNSA. In the paper's terms, the treatment or condition label means: live attenuated yellow fever vaccine strain. A standard Ficoll-Paque protocol was used to isolate PBMCs from peripheral blood. Dynabeads CD4 and CD8 positive selection kits were used to isolate CD4 and CD8 T-cell fractions. RNA was extracted with TriZol from bulk PBMCs, CD4 and CD8 fractions, and dextramer-positive and dextramer-negative fractions.

The rearranged segments are TRBV7-2 and TRBJ2-1, and TRBD2 matches 9 of the central bases. The sample in question was CD4+ T cells sorted from PBMCs, obtained more than 35 days after the first yellow fever vaccination. The sequence came from a man aged 18 to 29 who received the YFV17D yellow fever vaccine. The CDR3 loop reads CASSLSGGGANEQFF. The nucleotide sequence reads as follows: TGTGCCAGCAGCTTATCTGGCGGGGGGGCGAATGAGCAGTTCTTC. The CDR3, completed at both ends by the reference TRBV7-2 and TRBJ2-1 genes, gives the full variable domain GAGVSQSPSNKVTEKGKDVELRCDPISGHTALYWYRQSLGQGLEFLIYFQGNSAPDKSGLPSDRFSAERTGGSVSTLTIQRTQQEDSAVYLCASSLSGGGANEQFFGPGTRLTVL.